This T cell receptor beta chain was found in a study of T-cell reconstitution after alpha-beta-depleted transplantation in children. The authors prepared the TCRbeta library with unique molecular identifiers. TCRdb reprocessed the PCR reads via MiXCR and lists one record per CDR3 protein. This table has hundreds of thousands of distinct CDR3 sequences, around 16% appearing once. The CDR3 has 15 residues. Trimming took 5 bases from V and 7 from J; bases not matched to a gene: 7. Germline V gives CDR1 PRHDT, CDR2 FYEKMQ (reference sequence). Ten or more counts support this clonotype. This sequence originates from a human donor who donated a stem cell graft to a child with acute myeloid leukemia. The chain combines TRBV13 with TRBJ2-4; 11 nucleotides align to TRBD1. Sequenced material: PBMCs from the stem cell graft donor, taken from the stem cell graft. This CDR3 is CASSPPGDRGNIQYF. In DNA form, the CDR3 reads TGTGCCAGCAGCCCACCGGGGGACAGGGGGAACATTCAGTACTTC.